This TCR beta chain originates from a study of spatial heterogeneity in lung cancer. Background on the study: Consistent detection of more beta-chain than alpha-chain sequences was observed.

Carried by each TCR cDNA molecule was a unique molecular identifier. TCRdb independently ran MiXCR on the 5' RACE reads; one entry per CDR3 protein. The table has several thousand distinct CDR3 sequences, 9.8% seen once. Noted time point: sample taken at primary tumor resection. Whole RNA, isolated from tumor, nontumor lung or frozen PBMC, was sequenced without prior sorting. The TCR sequence derives from a male donor with early-stage non-small cell lung cancer. The sample here was normal lung tissue next to the tumor, taken at surgery.

Written as DNA, the CDR3 is TGTGCCAGCAGCAACGGGACTAGCGGGTCTAATGAGCAGTTCTTC. It encodes CASSNGTSGSNEQFF. J is TRBJ2-1 and V is TRBV21-1; TRBD2, as called in the table, went unchecked against the DNA. TRBV21-1 is flagged as a pseudogene. This CDR3 has 15 amino acids.